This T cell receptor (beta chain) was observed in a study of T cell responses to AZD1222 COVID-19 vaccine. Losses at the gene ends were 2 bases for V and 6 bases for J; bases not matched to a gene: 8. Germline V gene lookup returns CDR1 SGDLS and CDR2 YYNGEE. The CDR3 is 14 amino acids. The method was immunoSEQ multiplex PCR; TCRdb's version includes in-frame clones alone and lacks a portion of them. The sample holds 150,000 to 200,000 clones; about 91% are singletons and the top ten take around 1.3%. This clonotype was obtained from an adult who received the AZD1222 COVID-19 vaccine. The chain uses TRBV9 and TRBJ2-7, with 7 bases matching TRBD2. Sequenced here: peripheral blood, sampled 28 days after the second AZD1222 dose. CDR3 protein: CASSVGLGSGEQYF. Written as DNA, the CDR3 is TGTGCCAGCAGCGTTGGACTAGGGTCCGGCGAGCAGTACTTC.